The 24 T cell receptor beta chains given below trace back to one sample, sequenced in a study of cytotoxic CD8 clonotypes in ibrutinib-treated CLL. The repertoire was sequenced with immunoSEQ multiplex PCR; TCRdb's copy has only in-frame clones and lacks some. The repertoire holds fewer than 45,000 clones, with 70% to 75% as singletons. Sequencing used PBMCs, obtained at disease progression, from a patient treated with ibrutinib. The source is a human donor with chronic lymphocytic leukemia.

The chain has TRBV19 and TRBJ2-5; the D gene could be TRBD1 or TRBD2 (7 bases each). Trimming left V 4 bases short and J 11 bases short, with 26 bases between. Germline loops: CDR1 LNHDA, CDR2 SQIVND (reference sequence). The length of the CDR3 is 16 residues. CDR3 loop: CASSTDTGVISREQYF. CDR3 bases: TGTGCCAGTAGTACGGACACAGGGGTCATCTCGCGGGAGCAGTACTTC.

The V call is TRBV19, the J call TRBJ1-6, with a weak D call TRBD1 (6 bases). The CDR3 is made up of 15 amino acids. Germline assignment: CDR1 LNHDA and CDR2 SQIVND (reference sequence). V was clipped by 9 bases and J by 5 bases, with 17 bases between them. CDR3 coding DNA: TGTGCCAGCTCCCCGGACAGCGCAAATAATTCACCCCTCCACTTT. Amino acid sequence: CASSPDSANNSPLHF.

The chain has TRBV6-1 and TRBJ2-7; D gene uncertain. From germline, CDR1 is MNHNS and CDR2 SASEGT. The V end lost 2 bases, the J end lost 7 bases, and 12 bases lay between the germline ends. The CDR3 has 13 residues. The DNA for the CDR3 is TGTGCCAGCAGTGAATTCGACCTGGGGGAGCAGTACTTC. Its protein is CASSEFDLGEQYF.

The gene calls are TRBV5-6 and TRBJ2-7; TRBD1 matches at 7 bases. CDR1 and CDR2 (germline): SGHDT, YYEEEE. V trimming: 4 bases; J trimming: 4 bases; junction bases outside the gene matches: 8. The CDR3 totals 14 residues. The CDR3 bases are TGTGCCAGCAGCCCTGCGACAGGGTGGTACGAGCAGTACTTC. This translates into CASSPATGWYEQYF.

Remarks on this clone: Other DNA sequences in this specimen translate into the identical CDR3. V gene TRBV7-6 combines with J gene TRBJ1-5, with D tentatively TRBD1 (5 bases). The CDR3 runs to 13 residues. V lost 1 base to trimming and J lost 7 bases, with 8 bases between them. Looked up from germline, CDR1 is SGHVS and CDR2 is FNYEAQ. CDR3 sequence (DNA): TGTGCCAGCAGCTTAGGGTGGGGGCAGCCCCAGCATTTT. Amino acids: CASSLGWGQPQHF.

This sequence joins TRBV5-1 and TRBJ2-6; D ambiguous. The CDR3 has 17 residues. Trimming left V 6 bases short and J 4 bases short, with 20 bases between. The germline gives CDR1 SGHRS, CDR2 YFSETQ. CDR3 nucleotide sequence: TGCGCCAGCACCGAAGATATATTAGGGTCCGGGGCCAACGTCCTGACTTTC. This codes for CASTEDILGSGANVLTF.

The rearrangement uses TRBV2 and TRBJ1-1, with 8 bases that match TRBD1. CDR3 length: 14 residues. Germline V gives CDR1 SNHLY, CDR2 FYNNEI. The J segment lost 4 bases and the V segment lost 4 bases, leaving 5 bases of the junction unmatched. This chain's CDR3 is CASSGETGGTEAFF. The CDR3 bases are TGTGCCAGCAGTGGCGAAACAGGGGGCACTGAAGCTTTCTTT.

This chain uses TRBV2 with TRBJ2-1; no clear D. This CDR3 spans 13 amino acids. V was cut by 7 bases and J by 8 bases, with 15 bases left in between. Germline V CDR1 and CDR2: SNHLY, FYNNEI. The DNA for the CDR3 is TGTGCCAGCACCCGGTGGGGTTCCGATGAGCAGTTCTTC. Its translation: CASTRWGSDEQFF.

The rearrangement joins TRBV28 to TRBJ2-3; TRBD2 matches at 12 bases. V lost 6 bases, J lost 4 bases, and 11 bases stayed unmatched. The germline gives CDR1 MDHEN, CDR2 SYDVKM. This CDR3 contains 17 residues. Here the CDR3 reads CASSPRTSGGFADTQYF. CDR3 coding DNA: TGTGCCAGCAGCCCTAGAACTAGCGGGGGGTTCGCAGATACGCAGTATTTT.

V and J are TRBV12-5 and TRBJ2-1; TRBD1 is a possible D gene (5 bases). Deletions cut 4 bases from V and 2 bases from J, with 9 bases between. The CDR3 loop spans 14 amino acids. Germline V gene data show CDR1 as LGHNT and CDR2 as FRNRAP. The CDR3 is CASGWGRAYNEQFF. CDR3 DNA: TGTGCTAGTGGTTGGGGCAGAGCCTACAATGAGCAGTTCTTC. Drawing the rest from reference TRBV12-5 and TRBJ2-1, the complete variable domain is DARVTQTPRHKVTEMGQEVTMRCQPILGHNTVFWYRQTMMQGLELLAYFRNRAPLDDSGMPKDRFSAEMPDATLATLKIQPSEPRDSAVYFCASGWGRAYNEQFFGPGTRLTVL.

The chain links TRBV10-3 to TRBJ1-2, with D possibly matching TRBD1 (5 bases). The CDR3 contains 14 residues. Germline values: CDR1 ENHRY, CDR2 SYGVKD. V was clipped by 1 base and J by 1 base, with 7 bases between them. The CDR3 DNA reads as TGTGCCATCAGTGAGTGGGGCGTTAACTATGGCTACACCTTC. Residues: CAISEWGVNYGYTF.

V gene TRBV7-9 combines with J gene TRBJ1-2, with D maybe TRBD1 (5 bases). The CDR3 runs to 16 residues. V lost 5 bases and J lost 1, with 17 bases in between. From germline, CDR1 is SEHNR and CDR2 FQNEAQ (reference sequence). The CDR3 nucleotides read TGTGCCAGCAGCGGATCGGACGGGACCAATAACTATGGCTACACCTTC. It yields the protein CASSGSDGTNNYGYTF.

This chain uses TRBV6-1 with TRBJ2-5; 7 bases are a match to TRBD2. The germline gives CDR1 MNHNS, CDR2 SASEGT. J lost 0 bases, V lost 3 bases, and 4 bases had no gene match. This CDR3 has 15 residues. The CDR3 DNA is TGTGCCAGCAGTGAGGGGCGGGGGAACCAAGAGACCCAGTACTTC. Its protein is CASSEGRGNQETQYF.

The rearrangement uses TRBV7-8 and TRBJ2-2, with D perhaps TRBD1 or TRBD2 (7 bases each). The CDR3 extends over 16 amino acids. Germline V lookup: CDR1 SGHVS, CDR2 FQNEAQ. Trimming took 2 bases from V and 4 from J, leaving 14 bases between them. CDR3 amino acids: CASSLSGGASTGELFF. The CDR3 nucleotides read TGTGCCAGCAGCTTATCAGGGGGGGCGAGCACCGGGGAGCTGTTTTTT.

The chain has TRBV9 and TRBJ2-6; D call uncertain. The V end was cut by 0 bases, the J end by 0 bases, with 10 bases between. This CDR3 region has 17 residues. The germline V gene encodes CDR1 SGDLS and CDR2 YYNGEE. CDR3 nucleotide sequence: TGTGCCAGCAGCGTAGGGGCGGACCTCTCTGGGGCCAACGTCCTGACTTTC. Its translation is CASSVGADLSGANVLTF.

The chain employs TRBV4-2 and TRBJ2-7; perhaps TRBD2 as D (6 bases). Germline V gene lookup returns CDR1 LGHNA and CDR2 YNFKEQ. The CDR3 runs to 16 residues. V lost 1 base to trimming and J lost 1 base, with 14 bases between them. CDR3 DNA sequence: TGTGCCAGCAGCCAAGGTCTCTTGGGAGGATCCTACGAGCAGTACTTC. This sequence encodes CASSQGLLGGSYEQYF.

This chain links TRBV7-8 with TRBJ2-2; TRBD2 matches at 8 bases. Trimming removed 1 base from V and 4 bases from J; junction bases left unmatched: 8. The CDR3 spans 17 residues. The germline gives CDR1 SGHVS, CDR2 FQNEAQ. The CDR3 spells CASSLGAAGARTGELFF. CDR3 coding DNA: TGTGCCAGCAGCTTAGGCGCAGCGGGGGCCCGCACCGGGGAGCTGTTTTTT.

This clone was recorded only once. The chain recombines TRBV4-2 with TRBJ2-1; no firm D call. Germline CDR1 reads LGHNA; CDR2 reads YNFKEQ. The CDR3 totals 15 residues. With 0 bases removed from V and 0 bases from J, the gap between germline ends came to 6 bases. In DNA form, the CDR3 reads TGTGCCAGCAGCCAAGAACCCAGCTCCTACAATGAGCAGTTCTTC. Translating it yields CASSQEPSSYNEQFF.

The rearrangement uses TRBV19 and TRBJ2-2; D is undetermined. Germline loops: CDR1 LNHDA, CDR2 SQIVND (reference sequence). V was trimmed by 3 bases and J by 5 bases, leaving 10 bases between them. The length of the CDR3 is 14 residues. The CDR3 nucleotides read TGTGCCAGTAGTATTAAGGCAGTTACCGGGGAGCTGTTTTTT. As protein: CASSIKAVTGELFF.

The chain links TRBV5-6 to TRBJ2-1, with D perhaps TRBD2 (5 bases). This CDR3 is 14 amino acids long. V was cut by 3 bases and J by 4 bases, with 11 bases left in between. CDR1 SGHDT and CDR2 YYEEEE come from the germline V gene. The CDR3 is CASSSDGEYNEQFF. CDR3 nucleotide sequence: TGTGCCAGCAGCTCGGACGGGGAATACAATGAGCAGTTCTTC.

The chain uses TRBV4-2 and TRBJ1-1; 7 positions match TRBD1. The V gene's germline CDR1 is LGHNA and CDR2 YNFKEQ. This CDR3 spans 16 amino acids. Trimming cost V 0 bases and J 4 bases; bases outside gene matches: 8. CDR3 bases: TGTGCCAGCAGCCAAGATAAGACAGGGCCGGCCACTGAAGCTTTCTTT. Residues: CASSQDKTGPATEAFF.

The CDR3 loop is CASSSPPGGGAGTDTQYF. The DNA of the CDR3 is TGTGCCAGCAGCTCCCCCCCGGGCGGGGGGGCCGGCACAGATACGCAGTATTTT. The V gene is TRBV7-9, the J gene TRBJ2-3; TRBD2 agrees at 9 bases. This CDR3 has 18 amino acids. V shed 4 bases, J shed 1 base, and the junction held 12 bases outside the gene matches. CDR1 is SEHNR, CDR2 FQNEAQ, per germline (reference sequence).

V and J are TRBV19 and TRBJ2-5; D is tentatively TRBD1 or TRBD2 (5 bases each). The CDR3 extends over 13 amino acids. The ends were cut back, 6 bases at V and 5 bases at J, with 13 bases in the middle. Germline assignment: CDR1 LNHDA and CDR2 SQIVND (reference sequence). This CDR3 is CASSLLWGETQYF. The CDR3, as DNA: TGTGCCAGTAGCCTACTCTGGGGGGAGACCCAGTACTTC.

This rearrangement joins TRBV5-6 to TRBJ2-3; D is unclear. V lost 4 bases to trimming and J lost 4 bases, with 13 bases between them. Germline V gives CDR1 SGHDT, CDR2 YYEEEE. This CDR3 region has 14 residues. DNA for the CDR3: TGTGCCAGCAGCCTGGGCCCATTGGCAGATACGCAGTATTTT. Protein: CASSLGPLADTQYF.